This TCR beta chain emerged from a study of CD8 T cells in Susac syndrome. Study-wide background: Patients with Susac syndrome, at blood draw, were therapy-naive, on corticosteroids, or on intravenous immunoglobulin alone.

When the RNA was reverse transcribed, random hexamers were used with an input of about 0.45 to 1 ug. TCRdb analysed the immunoSEQ multiplex PCR reads with MiXCR anew, one entry per CDR3 protein. The sample holds around 69,000 distinct CDR3 sequences, roughly 92% seen once. Study-level results: The study's TCR sequencing and HLA analysis drew on a certain number of individuals. That number was acknowledged as relatively small.

About this clonotype itself: The antigen remains undetermined.

The TCR was taken from a human donor with Susac syndrome. The sample was CD8+ T cells from PBMCs.

CDR3 coding DNA: TGTGCCATCAGTGAAGGGCAAGGATCACCCCTCCACTTT. It specifies CAISEGQGSPLHF. This chain uses TRBV10-3 with TRBJ1-6; D call uncertain. Germline V lookup: CDR1 ENHRY, CDR2 SYGVKD. The CDR3 has 13 amino acids. The V end was cut by 3 bases, the J end by 10 bases, with 10 bases between.